This TCR beta chain was captured in a study of cytomegalovirus exposure and HLA in healthy donors. About this clone itself: Its antigen remains unknown.

CDR3 size: 16 residues. Trimming pared 3 bases from V and 3 bases from J, leaving 15 bases between. General observations from the study: A later analysis linked a missense DCLRE1C variant to TCR beta V- and J-gene trimming. Among TCR beta chains, those listed as cytomegalovirus-associated numbered 164.

The primer mix had 60 Vbeta and 13 Jbeta primers. Some clones are missing from TCRdb's copy, which holds only in-frame ones; the method was immunoSEQ multiplex PCR. The data contain 77,000 or so clones, about 79% of them singletons. The TCR comes from a man aged 65 to 85 in good health and CMV-seropositive. Material for sequencing was PBMCs. V is TRBV23-1 and J is TRBJ1-3; D is unresolved. TRBV23-1 is flagged as an ORF with uncertain function. CDR3 bases: TGCGCCAGCAGTCACACGACACGGCTCGTTGGAAACACCATATATTTT. It yields the protein CASSHTTRLVGNTIYF.